These 5 T cell receptor beta chains were sequenced from one sample in a study of shared clonotypes between healthy human individuals. Method: immunoSEQ multiplex PCR; TCRdb's copy keeps in-frame clones and lacks some. The sample has around 560,000 clones; approximately 95% are singletons. Only CD45RO-negative cells positively selected for CCR7 counted as naive CD8 cells, so terminally differentiated effector memory CD45RA+ cells were excluded. The sample consisted of naive CD8+ T cells sorted from blood. The receptors come from a woman in her 30s in good health.

This chain joins TRBV6-5 and TRBJ2-1; 10 bases fit TRBD2. From germline, CDR1 is MNHEY and CDR2 SVGAGI. This CDR3 has 15 residues. The junction had 11 bases not matched to a gene; V was cut back by 8 bases and J by 7 bases. CDR3 in amino acids: CASARLAGVGNEQFF. As DNA, the CDR3 is TGTGCCAGCGCTCGTCTAGCGGGAGTGGGAAATGAGCAGTTCTTC.

This chain connects TRBV4-1 to TRBJ1-2, with no clear D. CDR1 and CDR2 from the germline V gene are MGHRA and YSYEKL. V lost 0 bases to trimming and J lost 5 bases, with 4 bases between them. The CDR3 loop spans 12 amino acids. The CDR3: CASSQDGYGYTF. The CDR3, as DNA: TGCGCCAGCAGCCAAGATGGGTATGGCTACACCTTC.

V usage is TRBV5-4 and J usage is TRBJ2-1, with D perhaps matching TRBD1 (6 bases). Germline assignment: CDR1 SGHNT and CDR2 YYREEE (reference sequence). V lost 4 bases to trimming and J lost 5 bases, with 10 bases between them. The CDR3 spans 13 residues. The CDR3 reads CASSEDRHNEQFF. The CDR3 nucleotides read TGTGCCAGCAGCGAGGACAGACACAATGAGCAGTTCTTC.

The chain combines TRBV19 with TRBJ2-3; no clear D. Germline-derived CDR1 and CDR2 are LNHDA and SQIVND (reference sequence). V was trimmed by 4 bases and J by 6 bases, leaving 11 bases between them. The CDR3 contains 13 residues. The CDR3 sequence: CASSNPTRDTQYF. The CDR3 DNA reads as TGTGCCAGTAGTAATCCGACACGGGATACGCAGTATTTT.

V is TRBV2 and J is TRBJ2-3, with 14 bases lining up with TRBD2. Germline values: CDR1 SNHLY, CDR2 FYNNEI. V lost 8 bases and J lost 3; bases outside the gene matches: 7. The CDR3 totals 16 residues. The CDR3: CASGPGTSGRTDTQYF. CDR3 coding DNA: TGTGCCAGCGGCCCCGGGACTAGCGGGAGAACAGATACGCAGTATTTT. The full variable domain, with the rest looked up from reference TRBV2 and TRBJ2-3, is EPEVTQTPSHQVTQMGQEVILRCVPISNHLYFYWYRQILGQKVEFLVSFYNNEISEKSEIFDDQFSVERPDGSNFTLKIRSTKLEDSAMYFCASGPGTSGRTDTQYFGPGTRLTVL.